The clone carrying this T cell receptor (beta chain) was recorded at least ten times. The record originates from a study of T cells after yellow fever vaccination. On the study more broadly: SMART-Seq v4 Ultra Low Input served to prepare low-cell-number fractions.

Study-level results: The secondary response peaked faster, at day 5 versus 15, but was weaker. Relatively few clonotypes were ones that appeared in both CD4 and CD8 compartments.

This CDR3 has 15 amino acids. Unmatched junction bases numbered 7, after V lost 1 base and J lost 4 bases. The germline gives CDR1 SGHTA, CDR2 FQGNSA. The 5'RACE template-switching step produced TCR cDNA and added a universal primer site and UMIs. TCRdb fed the 5' RACE reads into MiXCR, producing one record per CDR3 protein. The table has nearly 45,000 distinct CDR3 sequences, roughly 7% seen once. This specimen consisted of CD8+ T cells not binding an NS4B(214-222) dextramer, sorted from PBMCs, obtained 45 days after the yellow fever booster vaccination. This TCR derives from a young man who received the YFV17D yellow fever vaccine. The genes are TRBV7-2 and TRBJ2-7; 7 bases line up with TRBD2. This CDR3 reads CASSLDSSGLYEQYF. The CDR3 DNA sequence: TGTGCCAGCAGCTTAGATAGTAGCGGGTTGTACGAGCAGTACTTC.